This passage covers 28 T cell receptor beta chains from one sample sequenced in a study of graft-versus-host responses after intestinal transplantation. Method: immunoSEQ multiplex PCR; TCRdb's copy keeps in-frame clones and lacks some. The sample records 98,000 or so clones, roughly 82% being singletons. The sequenced sample was PBMCs, obtained 255 days after intestinal transplant. The receptors were sampled from a human patient who received an intestinal transplant, so some T cells may come from the graft donor.

CDR3 region: CASSLTGGQSNEQFF. The DNA for the CDR3 is TGTGCCAGCAGCTTGACGGGGGGGCAGAGCAATGAGCAGTTCTTC. The rearrangement joins TRBV5-5 to TRBJ2-1; 8 nucleotides line up with TRBD2. The CDR3 spans 15 residues. CDR1 SGHKS and CDR2 YYEKEE come from the germline V gene (reference sequence). V shed 1 base, J shed 6 bases, and the junction held 6 bases outside the gene matches. The variable domain in full, completed from reference TRBV5-5 and TRBJ2-1, reads DAGVTQSPTHLIKTRGQQVTLRCSPISGHKSVSWYQQVLGQGPQFIFQYYEKEERGRGNFPDRFSARQFPNYSSELNVNALLLGDSALYLCASSLTGGQSNEQFFGPGTRLTVL.

The rearrangement joins TRBV19 to TRBJ2-7; the match to TRBD2 covers 7 bases. CDR1 and CDR2 (germline): LNHDA, SQIVND (reference sequence). This CDR3 comprises 15 residues. Trimming at V came to 2 bases and at J to 1 base, leaving 5 bases not matched to a gene. CDR3 region: CASSISSGYSYEQYF. The DNA of the CDR3 is TGTGCCAGTAGTATATCTAGCGGCTATTCCTACGAGCAGTACTTC.

V is TRBV9 and J is TRBJ2-1; D is possibly TRBD2 (7 bases). Germline lookup yields CDR1 SGDLS and CDR2 YYNGEE. Trimming removed 3 bases at V and 0 bases at J, with 10 bases between. This CDR3 spans 15 amino acids. The CDR3 protein is CASSGGGPSYNEQFF. CDR3 DNA: TGTGCCAGCAGCGGGGGGGGCCCCTCCTACAATGAGCAGTTCTTC.

The chain uses TRBV6-5 and TRBJ2-7; a possible D gene is TRBD2 (5 bases). The V end lost 5 bases, the J end lost 7 bases, and 18 bases lay between the germline ends. Per the germline V gene, CDR1 is MNHEY and CDR2 is SVGAGI. The CDR3 loop spans 14 amino acids. The CDR3: CASSEGPAEGEQYF. DNA of the CDR3: TGTGCCAGCAGTGAAGGCCCGGCCGAGGGTGAGCAGTACTTC.

V gene TRBV27 combines with J gene TRBJ1-5, with unresolved D. The CDR3 is 16 amino acids. Trimming shortened V by 6 bases and J by 0 bases, and 15 bases separated the two germline ends. The germline V gene has CDR1 MNHEY and CDR2 SMNVEV (reference sequence). The CDR3 protein is CASRAGRIDSNQPQHF. The DNA of the CDR3 is TGTGCCAGCAGGGCCGGACGGATCGATAGCAATCAGCCCCAGCATTTT.

The chain has TRBV7-9 and TRBJ2-5, with TRBD1 identical over 9 bases. CDR1 is SEHNR and CDR2 is FQNEAQ in the germline V gene (reference sequence). Germline trimming cut 5 bases from V and 3 bases from J; bases unmatched to any gene: 10. The CDR3 is 16 residues long. The CDR3 DNA is TGTGCCAGCAGCCCTACACCCCGGGACAGGGAAGAGACCCAGTACTTC. Its protein is CASSPTPRDREETQYF.

The chain has TRBV6-5 and TRBJ1-1, with D unresolved. The CDR3 consists of 15 residues. Germline V gives CDR1 MNHEY, CDR2 SVGAGI. Trimming left V 2 bases short and J 3 bases short, with 13 bases between. The CDR3 DNA follows: TGTGCCAGCAGTTACAAGCTGGGGATGGACACTGAAGCTTTCTTT. Amino acids: CASSYKLGMDTEAFF.

V usage is TRBV2 and J usage is TRBJ2-7; 9 bases map to TRBD2. The V gene end was trimmed by 1 base and the J gene end by 7 bases; junction bases not matched to a gene: 5. Germline assignment: CDR1 SNHLY and CDR2 FYNNEI. The CDR3 contains 14 residues. The CDR3 protein is CASSEGLAVREQYV. CDR3 sequence (DNA): TGTGCCAGCAGTGAAGGACTAGCGGTGCGGGAGCAGTACGTC.

V usage is TRBV11-1 and J usage is TRBJ2-7; tentative D call: TRBD2 (7 bases). Deletions cut 2 bases from V and 5 bases from J, with 22 bases between. The germline V gene has CDR1 SGHAT and CDR2 FQDESV (reference sequence). The CDR3 loop spans 17 amino acids. The CDR3 DNA follows: TGTGCCAGCAGCTTAATCGCATGGGGGGGGCTAAGCGACGAGCAGTACTTC. Its translation is CASSLIAWGGLSDEQYF.

The rearrangement links TRBV28 to TRBJ1-6; a possible D gene is TRBD1 (5 bases). Germline CDR1 is MDHEN and CDR2 is SYDVKM. The CDR3 consists of 12 residues. V lost 6 bases, J lost 9 bases, and 9 bases lay in between. This CDR3 is CASRPGSSPLHF. In DNA form, the CDR3 reads TGTGCCAGCAGACCAGGGAGTTCACCCCTCCACTTT.

The chain is built from TRBV9 and TRBJ2-3; a possible D gene is TRBD2 (6 bases). Germline V gene sequence: CDR1 SGDLS, CDR2 YYNGEE. The CDR3 has 14 residues. V was pared by 2 bases and J by 4 bases, with 11 bases between. DNA for the CDR3: TGTGCCAGCAGCGTTCCCGGGGGATCAGATACGCAGTATTTT. This codes for CASSVPGGSDTQYF.

J is TRBJ1-1 and V is TRBV7-6; D is ambiguous. Trimming removed 1 base from V and 0 bases from J, with 3 bases in between. Germline assignment: CDR1 SGHVS and CDR2 FNYEAQ. The CDR3 totals 13 residues. The CDR3 loop reads CASSLELNTEAFF. CDR3 DNA: TGTGCCAGCAGCTTAGAACTGAACACTGAAGCTTTCTTT.

The gene calls are TRBV4-2 and TRBJ2-1, with D hard to call. Trimming took 4 bases from V and 5 from J, leaving 12 bases between them. The CDR3 is made up of 14 amino acids. Germline lookup yields CDR1 LGHNA and CDR2 YNFKEQ. CDR3 protein: CASSRYSRDNEQFF. The CDR3 bases are TGTGCCAGCAGCCGATACTCCCGGGACAATGAGCAGTTCTTC.

This sequence joins TRBV6-5 and TRBJ2-3; D call uncertain. Germline CDR1 reads MNHEY; CDR2 reads SVGAGI. CDR3 length: 15 residues. Trimming stripped 0 bases from V and 2 bases from J, with 9 bases between. The CDR3 nucleotides are TGTGCCAGCAGTTACTCGGTTGAGCTCACAGATACGCAGTATTTT. Translation gives CASSYSVELTDTQYF.

This clone has just a few counts. The chain recombines TRBV12-5 with TRBJ2-1; TRBD2 might be the D (5 bases). V shed 4 bases and J shed 8 bases, with 12 bases lying between them. Germline V gene lookup returns CDR1 LGHNT and CDR2 FRNRAP. The CDR3 totals 13 residues. CDR3: CASGSLTGDEQFF. The CDR3 DNA is TGTGCTAGTGGTTCCCTCACCGGGGATGAGCAGTTCTTC. The full variable domain, completed using reference TRBV12-5 and TRBJ2-1, is DARVTQTPRHKVTEMGQEVTMRCQPILGHNTVFWYRQTMMQGLELLAYFRNRAPLDDSGMPKDRFSAEMPDATLATLKIQPSEPRDSAVYFCASGSLTGDEQFFGPGTRLTVL.

The CDR3 loop reads CASSPGTAAGYTF. CDR3 nucleotides: TGTGCCAGCAGTCCGGGGACGGCGGCCGGCTACACCTTC. The J gene is TRBJ1-2, the V gene TRBV28; the D gene is possibly TRBD1 (5 bases). Trimming took 5 bases from V and 8 from J, leaving 15 bases between them. Germline V gene lookup returns CDR1 MDHEN and CDR2 SYDVKM. The CDR3 runs 13 residues.

This clone was recorded only once. The CDR3 sequence is CASKRRAGMETQYF. The CDR3 DNA reads as TGTGCCAGTAAGAGGCGGGCAGGCATGGAGACCCAGTACTTC. V and J are TRBV19 and TRBJ2-5; weak D call: TRBD2 (5 bases). CDR1 and CDR2 (germline): LNHDA, SQIVND (reference sequence). V lost 7 bases, J lost 5 bases, and 17 bases lay in between. The CDR3 extends over 14 amino acids.

The chain employs TRBV29-1 and TRBJ1-1; 8 bases are a match to TRBD1. The CDR3 sequence is 14 residues long. Trimming took 6 bases from V and 7 from J; bases not matched to a gene: 13. Germline assignment: CDR1 SQVTM and CDR2 ANQGSEA. The CDR3 sequence: CSVPYPGQELEAFF. Written as DNA, the CDR3 is TGCAGCGTCCCCTATCCGGGACAGGAACTTGAAGCTTTCTTT.

The rearrangement uses TRBV5-1 and TRBJ2-3; TRBD2 agrees at 8 bases. The germline V gene encodes CDR1 SGHRS and CDR2 YFSETQ. The CDR3 is 14 residues long. The V gene end was trimmed by 0 bases and the J gene end by 6 bases; junction bases not matched to a gene: 3. CDR3 protein: CASSLAGLADTQYF. The CDR3 DNA is TGCGCCAGCAGCTTGGCTGGACTAGCCGATACGCAGTATTTT.

The V and J genes are TRBV28 and TRBJ1-1; 7 nucleotides align to TRBD1. CDR1 is MDHEN, CDR2 SYDVKM, per germline. V lost 8 bases, J lost 8 bases, and 5 bases stayed unmatched. This CDR3 is 11 amino acids long. The CDR3 reads CASSGGKEAFF. The CDR3 nucleotides read TGTGCCAGCTCAGGGGGTAAAGAAGCTTTCTTT. Filled out from reference TRBV28 and TRBJ1-1, the complete variable domain reads DVKVTQSSRYLVKRTGEKVFLECVQDMDHENMFWYRQDPGLGLRLIYFSYDVKMKEKGDIPEGYSVSREKKERFSLILESASTNQTSMYLCASSGGKEAFFGQGTRLTVV.

The V gene is TRBV28, the J gene TRBJ2-7; no clear D gene. V shed 5 bases and J shed 0 bases, with 8 bases lying between them. The length of the CDR3 is 13 residues. Germline V CDR1 and CDR2: MDHEN, SYDVKM. The CDR3 bases are TGTGCCAGCAGTCCGCCCCCCTCCTACGAGCAGTACTTC. Its protein product is CASSPPPSYEQYF.

The chain couples TRBV7-2 to TRBJ2-2, with D perhaps assigned TRBD1 or TRBD2 (5 bases each). Germline loops: CDR1 SGHTA, CDR2 FQGNSA. The CDR3 loop spans 15 amino acids. V was pared by 6 bases and J by 1 base, with 12 bases between. This CDR3 is CASRTGTQNTGELFF. The CDR3 DNA follows: TGTGCCAGCAGGACCGGGACGCAGAACACCGGGGAGCTGTTTTTT.

The chain carries TRBV27 and TRBJ2-1; weak D call: TRBD1 (6 bases). The germline V gene encodes CDR1 MNHEY and CDR2 SMNVEV (reference sequence). The CDR3 is made up of 16 amino acids. The V end was cut by 3 bases, the J end by 4 bases, with 16 bases between. Here the CDR3 reads CASSFWLTGHYNEQFF. The DNA of the CDR3 is TGTGCCAGCAGTTTCTGGCTAACGGGACATTACAATGAGCAGTTCTTC.

V gene TRBV4-1 combines with J gene TRBJ2-7, with TRBD2 matching over 9 bases. Germline V gives CDR1 MGHRA, CDR2 YSYEKL. The V gene end was trimmed by 1 base and the J gene end by 3 bases; junction bases not matched to a gene: 7. This CDR3 contains 16 residues. As DNA, the CDR3 is TGCGCCAGCAGCCAAGCCCCGACTAGCGGAGTCTACGAGCAGTACTTC. Translating it yields CASSQAPTSGVYEQYF.

The chain carries TRBV4-3 and TRBJ2-1; TRBD1 agrees at 7 bases. Germline V CDR1 and CDR2: LGHNA, YSLEER. V dropped 0 bases and J dropped 1; count of bases not matched to a gene: 0. This CDR3 comprises 15 residues. CDR3 sequence (DNA): TGCGCCAGCAGCCAAGACAGGGGGTCCTACAATGAGCAGTTCTTC. This codes for CASSQDRGSYNEQFF.

The CDR3 DNA sequence: TGTGCCAGCAGCGTCGATGACAAGTTGGGATCTTCTAGCAATGAAAAACTGTTTTTT. It is translated as CASSVDDKLGSSSNEKLFF. The chain recombines TRBV2 with TRBJ1-4, with D unclear. The CDR3 has 19 amino acids. Germline loops: CDR1 SNHLY, CDR2 FYNNEI. The V and J ends lost 6 bases and 5 bases respectively, with 28 bases between them.

J is TRBJ1-2 and V is TRBV19; D is uncertain. The length of the CDR3 is 15 residues. V lost 7 bases and J lost 2, with 17 bases in between. Germline CDR1 reads LNHDA; CDR2 reads SQIVND (reference sequence). The CDR3 loop is CASNPGPYPNYGYTF. The CDR3, as DNA: TGTGCCAGTAATCCAGGACCCTACCCAAACTATGGCTACACCTTC.

The V and J genes are TRBV5-1 and TRBJ2-3; 7 bases line up with TRBD1. Looked up from germline, CDR1 is SGHRS and CDR2 is YFSETQ. Trimming took 2 bases from V and 4 from J; bases not matched to a gene: 4. The length of the CDR3 is 14 residues. The CDR3 is CASSFTGVPDTQYF. CDR3 nucleotide sequence: TGCGCCAGCAGCTTTACAGGGGTCCCAGATACGCAGTATTTT.